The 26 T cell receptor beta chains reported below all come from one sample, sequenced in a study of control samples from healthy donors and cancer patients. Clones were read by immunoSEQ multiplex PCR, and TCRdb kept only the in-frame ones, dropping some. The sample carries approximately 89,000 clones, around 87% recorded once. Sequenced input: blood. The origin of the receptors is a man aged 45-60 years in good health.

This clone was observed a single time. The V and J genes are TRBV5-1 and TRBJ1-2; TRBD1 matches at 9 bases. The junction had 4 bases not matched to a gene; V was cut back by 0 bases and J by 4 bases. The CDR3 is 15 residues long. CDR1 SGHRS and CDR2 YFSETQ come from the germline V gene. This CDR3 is CASSLGTGGFYGYTF. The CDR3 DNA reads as TGCGCCAGCAGCTTGGGCACAGGGGGCTTCTATGGCTACACCTTC.

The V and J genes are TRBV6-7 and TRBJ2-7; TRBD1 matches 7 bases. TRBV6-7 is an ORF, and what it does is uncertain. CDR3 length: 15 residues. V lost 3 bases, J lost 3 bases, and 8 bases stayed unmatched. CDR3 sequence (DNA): TGTGCCAGCAGTTATGCTCTGGACAGGTACTACGAGCAGTACGTC. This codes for CASSYALDRYYEQYV.

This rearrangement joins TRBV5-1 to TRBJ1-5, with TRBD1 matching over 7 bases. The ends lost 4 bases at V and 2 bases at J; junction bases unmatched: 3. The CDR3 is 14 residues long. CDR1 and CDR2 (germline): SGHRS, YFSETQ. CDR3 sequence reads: CASSQGEGNQPQHF. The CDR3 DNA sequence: TGCGCCAGCAGCCAGGGGGAGGGCAATCAGCCCCAGCATTTT.

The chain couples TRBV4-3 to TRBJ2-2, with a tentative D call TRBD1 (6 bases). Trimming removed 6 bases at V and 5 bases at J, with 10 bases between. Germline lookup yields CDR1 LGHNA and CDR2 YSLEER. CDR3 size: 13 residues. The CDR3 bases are TGCGCCAGCAGGGGGGCTAGAACCGGGGAGCTGTTTTTT. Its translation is CASRGARTGELFF.

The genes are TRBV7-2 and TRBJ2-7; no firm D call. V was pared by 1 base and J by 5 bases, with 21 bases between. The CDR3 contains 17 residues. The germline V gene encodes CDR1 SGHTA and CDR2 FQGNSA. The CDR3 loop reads CASSLGARRLEDDEQYF. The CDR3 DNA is TGTGCCAGCAGCTTAGGGGCCCGTCGTCTAGAGGACGACGAGCAGTACTTC. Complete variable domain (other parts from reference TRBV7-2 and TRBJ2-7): GAGVSQSPSNKVTEKGKDVELRCDPISGHTALYWYRQSLGQGLEFLIYFQGNSAPDKSGLPSDRFSAERTGGSVSTLTIQRTQQEDSAVYLCASSLGARRLEDDEQYFGPGTRLTVT.

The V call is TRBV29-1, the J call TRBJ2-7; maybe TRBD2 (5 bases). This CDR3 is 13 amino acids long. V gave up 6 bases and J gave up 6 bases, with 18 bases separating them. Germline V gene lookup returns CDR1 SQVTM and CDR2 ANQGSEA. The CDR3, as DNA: TGCAGCGTCGCAGGCGGGCCCCCGGTCGAGCAGTACTTC. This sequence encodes CSVAGGPPVEQYF.

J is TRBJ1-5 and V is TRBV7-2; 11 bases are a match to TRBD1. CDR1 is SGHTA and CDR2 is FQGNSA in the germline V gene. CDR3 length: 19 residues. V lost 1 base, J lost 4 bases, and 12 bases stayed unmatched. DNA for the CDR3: TGTGCCAGCAGCTTAGTTCCCCTTGGACAGGGGGCCCTGAATCAGCCCCAGCATTTT. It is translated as CASSLVPLGQGALNQPQHF. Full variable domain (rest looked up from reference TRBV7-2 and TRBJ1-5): GAGVSQSPSNKVTEKGKDVELRCDPISGHTALYWYRQSLGQGLEFLIYFQGNSAPDKSGLPSDRFSAERTGGSVSTLTIQRTQQEDSAVYLCASSLVPLGQGALNQPQHFGDGTRLSIL.

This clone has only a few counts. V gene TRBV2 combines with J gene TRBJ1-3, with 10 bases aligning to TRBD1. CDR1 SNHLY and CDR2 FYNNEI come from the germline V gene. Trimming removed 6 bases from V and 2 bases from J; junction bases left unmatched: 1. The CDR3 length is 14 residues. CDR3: CASSGQGAGNTIYF. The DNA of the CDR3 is TGTGCCAGCAGCGGACAGGGGGCTGGAAACACCATATATTTT.

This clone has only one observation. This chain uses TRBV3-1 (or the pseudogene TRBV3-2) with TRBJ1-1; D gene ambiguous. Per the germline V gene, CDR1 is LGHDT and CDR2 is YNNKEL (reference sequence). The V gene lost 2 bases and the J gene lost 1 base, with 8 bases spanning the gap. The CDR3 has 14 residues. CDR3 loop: CASSQSLSNTEAFF. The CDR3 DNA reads TGTGCCAGCAGCCAATCGTTGTCGAACACTGAAGCTTTCTTT.

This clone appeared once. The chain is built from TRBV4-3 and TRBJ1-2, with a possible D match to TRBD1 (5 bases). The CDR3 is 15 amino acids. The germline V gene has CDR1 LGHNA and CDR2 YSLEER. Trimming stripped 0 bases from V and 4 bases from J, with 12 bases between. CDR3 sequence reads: CASSQETDSAYGYTF. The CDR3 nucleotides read TGCGCCAGCAGCCAAGAGACTGACAGTGCCTATGGCTACACCTTC.

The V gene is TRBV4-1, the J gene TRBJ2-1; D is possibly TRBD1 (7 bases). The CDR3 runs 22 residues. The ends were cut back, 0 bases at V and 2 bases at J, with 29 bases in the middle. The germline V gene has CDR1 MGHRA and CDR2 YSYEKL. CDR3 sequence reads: CASSQEGLWTGAGTPAYNEQFF. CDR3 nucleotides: TGCGCCAGCAGCCAAGAAGGGTTATGGACAGGCGCCGGGACTCCTGCCTACAATGAGCAGTTCTTC.

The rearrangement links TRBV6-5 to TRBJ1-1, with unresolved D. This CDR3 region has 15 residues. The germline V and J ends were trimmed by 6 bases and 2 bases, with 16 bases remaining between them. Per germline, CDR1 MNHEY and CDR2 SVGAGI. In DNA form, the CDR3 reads TGTGCCAGCAGGGGAACCGGACTCTTAAACACTGAAGCTTTCTTT. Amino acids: CASRGTGLLNTEAFF.

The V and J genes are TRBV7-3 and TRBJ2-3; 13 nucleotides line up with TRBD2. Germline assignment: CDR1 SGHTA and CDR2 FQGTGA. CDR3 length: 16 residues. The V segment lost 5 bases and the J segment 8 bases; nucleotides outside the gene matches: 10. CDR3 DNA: TGTGCCAGCAGCCAAGGACTAGCGGGGGTCCATGGTACGCAGTATTTT. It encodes CASSQGLAGVHGTQYF.

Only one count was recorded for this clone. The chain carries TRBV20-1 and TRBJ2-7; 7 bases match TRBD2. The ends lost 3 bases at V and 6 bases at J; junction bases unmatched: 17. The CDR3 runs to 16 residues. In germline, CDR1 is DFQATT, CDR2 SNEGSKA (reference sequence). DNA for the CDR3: TGCAGTGCTAGTCCCATTAGCGGGTCCAATCTTGGCGAGCAGTACTTC. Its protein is CSASPISGSNLGEQYF.

The CDR3 DNA follows: TGTGCCAGCAGCTTCGCCAGGGCAAATTCACCCCTCCACTTT. Protein: CASSFARANSPLHF. This chain links TRBV5-4 with TRBJ1-6, with D possibly TRBD1 on 5 matching bases. Germline values: CDR1 SGHNT, CDR2 YYREEE (reference sequence). The CDR3 has 14 amino acids. The germline V and J ends were trimmed by 2 bases and 7 bases, with 10 bases remaining between them.

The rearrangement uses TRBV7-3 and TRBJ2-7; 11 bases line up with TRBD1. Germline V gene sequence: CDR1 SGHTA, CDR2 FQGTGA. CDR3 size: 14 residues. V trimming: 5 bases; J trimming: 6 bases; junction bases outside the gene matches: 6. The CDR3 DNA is TGTGCCAGCAGCCCCCCGGGACAGGGGGGCGAGCAGTACTTC. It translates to CASSPPGQGGEQYF.

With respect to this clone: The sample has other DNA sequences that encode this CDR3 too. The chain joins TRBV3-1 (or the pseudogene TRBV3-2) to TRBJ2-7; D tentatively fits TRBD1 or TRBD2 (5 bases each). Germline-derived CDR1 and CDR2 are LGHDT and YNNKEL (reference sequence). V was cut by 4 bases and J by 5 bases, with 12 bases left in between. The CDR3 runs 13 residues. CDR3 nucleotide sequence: TGTGCCAGCAGCCCTCCGGGGCGTCACGAGCAGTACTTC. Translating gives CASSPPGRHEQYF.

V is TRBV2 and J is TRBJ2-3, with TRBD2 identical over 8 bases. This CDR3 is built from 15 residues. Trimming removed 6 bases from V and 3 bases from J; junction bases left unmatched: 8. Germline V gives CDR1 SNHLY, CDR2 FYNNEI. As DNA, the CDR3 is TGTGCCAGCAGACCGGGGGGGGCTATGACAGATACGCAGTATTTT. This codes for CASRPGGAMTDTQYF.

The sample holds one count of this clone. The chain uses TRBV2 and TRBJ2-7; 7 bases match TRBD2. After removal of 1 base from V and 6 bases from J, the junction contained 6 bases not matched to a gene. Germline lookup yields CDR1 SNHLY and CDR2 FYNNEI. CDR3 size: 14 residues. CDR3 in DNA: TGTGCCAGCAGTGAAGTTCACGGGGAGGGCGAGCAGTACTTC. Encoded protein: CASSEVHGEGEQYF.

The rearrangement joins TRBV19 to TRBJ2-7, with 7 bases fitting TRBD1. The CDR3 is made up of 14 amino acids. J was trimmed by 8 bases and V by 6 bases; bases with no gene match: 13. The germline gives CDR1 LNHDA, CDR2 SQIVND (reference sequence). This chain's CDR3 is CASSTGTEPLKQYF. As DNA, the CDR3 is TGTGCCAGTAGCACCGGGACAGAACCTTTAAAGCAGTACTTC.

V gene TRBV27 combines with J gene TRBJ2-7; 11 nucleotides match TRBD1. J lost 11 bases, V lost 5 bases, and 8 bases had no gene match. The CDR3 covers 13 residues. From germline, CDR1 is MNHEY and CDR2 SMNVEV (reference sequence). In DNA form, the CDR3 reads TGTGCCAGCAGTATAGGACAGGGGGCCGGAAAGTACTTC. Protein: CASSIGQGAGKYF.

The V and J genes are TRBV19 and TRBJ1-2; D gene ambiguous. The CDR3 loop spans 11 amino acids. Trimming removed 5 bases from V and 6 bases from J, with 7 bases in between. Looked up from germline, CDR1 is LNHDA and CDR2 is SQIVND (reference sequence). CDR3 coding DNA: TGTGCCAGTAGTTACAGTCATGGCTACACCTTC. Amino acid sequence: CASSYSHGYTF.

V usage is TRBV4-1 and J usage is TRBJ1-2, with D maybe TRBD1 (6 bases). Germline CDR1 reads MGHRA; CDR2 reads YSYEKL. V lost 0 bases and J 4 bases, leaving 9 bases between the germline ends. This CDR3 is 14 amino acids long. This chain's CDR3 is CASSQDGDTYGYTF. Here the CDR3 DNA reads TGCGCCAGCAGCCAAGACGGGGACACCTATGGCTACACCTTC.

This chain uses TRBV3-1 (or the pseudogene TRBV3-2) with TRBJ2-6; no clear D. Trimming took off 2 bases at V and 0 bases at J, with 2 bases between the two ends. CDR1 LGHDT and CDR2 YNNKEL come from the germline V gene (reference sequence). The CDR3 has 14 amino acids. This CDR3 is CASSQNSGANVLTF. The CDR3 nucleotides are TGTGCCAGCAGCCAAAACTCTGGGGCCAACGTCCTGACTTTC.

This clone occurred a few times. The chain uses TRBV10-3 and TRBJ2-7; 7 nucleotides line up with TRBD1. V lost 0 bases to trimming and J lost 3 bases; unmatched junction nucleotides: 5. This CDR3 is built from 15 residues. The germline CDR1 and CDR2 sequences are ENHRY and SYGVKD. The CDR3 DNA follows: TGTGCCATCAGTGAGTCGCGACAGGGATTCTACGAGCAGTACGTC. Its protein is CAISESRQGFYEQYV.

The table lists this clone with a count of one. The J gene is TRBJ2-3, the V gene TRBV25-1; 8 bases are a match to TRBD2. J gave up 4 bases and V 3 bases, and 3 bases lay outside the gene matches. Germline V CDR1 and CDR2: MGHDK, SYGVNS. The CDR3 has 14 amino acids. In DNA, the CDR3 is TGTGCCAGCAGTGATAGCGGGAAGTCAGATACGCAGTATTTT. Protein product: CASSDSGKSDTQYF. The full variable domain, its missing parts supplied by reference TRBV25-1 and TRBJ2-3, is EADIYQTPRYLVIGTGKKITLECSQTMGHDKMYWYQQDPGMELHLIHYSYGVNSTEKGDLSSESTVSRIRTEHFPLTLESARPSHTSQYLCASSDSGKSDTQYFGPGTRLTVL.